The T cell receptor (beta chain) described here comes from a study of blood T cell repertoires in COVID-19. Study summary: PBMCs, B-cell-depleted T cells, or T cells were the source of the cDNA or gDNA that made up the material.

This CDR3 is built from 15 residues. Germline CDR1 SGHRS, CDR2 YFSETQ. V gave up 2 bases and J gave up 1 base, with 11 bases separating them. Original analysis: Nucleated cell number was recorded as an estimate derived from reference gene primer amplification. TCRdb keeps only in-frame clones here, not all; method: immunoSEQ multiplex PCR. D and trimming were read from the DNA, whereas the V and J calls and clone size are those reported in that table. The sample lists roughly 70,000 clones, approximately 91% occurring once. Sequenced: peripheral blood. This TCR was recovered from an older man with acute or convalescent COVID-19. This chain connects TRBV5-1 to TRBJ2-3; D gene uncertain. The CDR3: CASSLQTSGTDTQYF. CDR3 nucleotide sequence: TGCGCCAGCAGCTTACAGACCTCTGGCACAGATACGCAGTATTTT.